This T cell receptor (beta chain) emerged from a study of vaccination and CD4 T cells after COVID-19. Across the whole study: After nasal swab PCR-confirmed SARS-CoV-2, roughly 9 convalescents had mild disease and one severe. Overlapping peptides of the spike proteins of SARS-CoV-2, HCoV-NL63, HCoV-OC43 and HCoV-229E were used for cell stimulation. Control cultures received a CEFX pool, an HIV-1 Nef pool, or no peptide.

J gave up 4 bases and V 3 bases, and 20 bases lay outside the gene matches. Germline-derived CDR1 and CDR2 are MNHEY and SVGAGI. CDR3 size: 21 residues. The Oncomine TCR Beta short-read assay generated sequence data from the DNA of cultured CD4+ T cells. TCRdb re-called the PCR reads through MiXCR, storing one row per CDR3 protein. The sample records about 14,000 distinct CDR3 sequences, 20% to 30% being singletons. In its sample, this clonotype was seen a few times. Antigen unknown. Specified treatment: roughly ten-day PBMC culture with coronavirus spike peptide pools or control peptides (ViraFEST assay).

This TCR derives from a human donor who had recovered from COVID-19. V usage is TRBV6-5 and J usage is TRBJ2-4, with TRBD2 matching 11 bases. The starting material was CD4+ T cells from blood, cultured in vitro, obtained after SARS-CoV-2 vaccination. In nucleotides, the CDR3 is TGTGCCAGCAGTTATTGTTCCCTAGCGGGAGGCCAACTTAGAGGAAAAAACATTCAGTACTTC. Amino acids: CASSYCSLAGGQLRGKNIQYF.